These 6 T cell receptor beta chains came from one sample sequenced in a study of T cells in severe cutaneous drug reactions. The patients sequenced had a carbamazepine-induced Stevens-Johnson syndrome or toxic epidermal necrolysis reaction. Libraries were made by iRepertoire multiplex PCR with TCR subtype-specific primers for bulk and single-cell sequencing. TCRdb re-analyzed the multiplex PCR reads; it lists each CDR3 protein once, without DNA. This sample carries approximately 5,000 distinct CDR3 sequences, with less than 20% going to the ten biggest clones. Sequenced input: PBMCs. Every receptor here comes from a human donor with a severe cutaneous adverse drug reaction.

The chain carries TRBV30 and TRBJ1-2; TCRdb proposes TRBD1, but this gene call is untestable without DNA. The CDR3 totals 13 residues. Germline-derived CDR1 and CDR2 are GTSNPN and SVGIG (reference sequence). This CDR3 is CAWIGTGRHGYTF.

V and J are TRBV28 and TRBJ1-2; absent DNA, TCRdb's TRBD1 call cannot be checked. In germline, CDR1 is MDHEN, CDR2 SYDVKM. The CDR3 contains 13 residues. CDR3 protein: CASSFGGGYGYTF.

The genes are TRBV6-1 and TRBJ1-5. This CDR3 is built from 14 residues. The germline V gene has CDR1 MNHNS and CDR2 SASEGT. CDR3: CASGQPYSNQPQHF.

CDR3: CASSPNAGQGRGSNQPQHF. The chain joins TRBV12-3 or TRBV12-4 to TRBJ1-5; TCRdb's D call, TRBD1, is unchecked because there is no DNA. The CDR3 extends over 19 amino acids.

This clonotype counts as medium-sized by frequency. The chain couples TRBV25-1 to TRBJ2-1; TCRdb's D call of TRBD2 is untestable without DNA. This CDR3 is 13 amino acids long. CDR1 and CDR2 from the germline V gene are MGHDK and SYGVNS. CDR3 in amino acids: CASSEVGHNEQFF.

The V and J genes are TRBV2 and TRBJ2-1; without DNA, the TCRdb call of TRBD2 cannot be checked. Per the germline V gene, CDR1 is SNHLY and CDR2 is FYNNEI. The CDR3 covers 15 residues. CDR3 protein: CASSVGSGAGDEQFF.